The clone carrying this T cell receptor beta chain was detected a few times. The data derive from a study of CD8 T cells in ankylosing spondylitis. A single record per CDR3 protein comes from TCRdb applying MiXCR to the 5' RACE reads. The profile shows about 250,000 distinct CDR3 sequences, more than 15% of them singletons. CDR1 and CDR2 (germline): LGHDT, YNNKEL (reference sequence). CDR3 length: 13 residues. Trimming cost V 4 bases and J 4 bases, with 10 bases left between them. The receptor was isolated from a male donor with ankylosing spondylitis or in good health (not recorded which). Sequencing was performed on blood, either unsorted or a sorted T cell fraction (not recorded which). The chain employs TRBV3-1 and TRBJ1-2; D gene unclear. The CDR3 nucleotides read TGTGCCAGCAGCCCCGTGGGGTCCTATGGCTACACCTTC. Translation: CASSPVGSYGYTF.